This T cell receptor (beta chain) is drawn from a study of human T cells and chemical hapten exposure (dated by TCRdb to the early 2020s). For the study in its entirety: For sensitization, 2% DPC in acetone was applied to a 2 cm by 2 cm area of upper inner arm skin. Throughout the study period of roughly five months, patients also received therapeutic DPC doses to the scalp every week. Patch testing on the upper back used Finn chambers containing 0.01% DPC, with scoring done after 6 days according to International Contact Dermatitis Research Group standards. Most of the patients in the cohort were female, and the cohort covered alopecia areata with under or over 50% scalp involvement, alopecia totalis and alopecia universalis. Libraries were pooled for sequencing, and per-sample TCR yields varied mainly because of small differences in library volumes within the pool. This study followed changes in the peripheral blood TCR repertoire in vivo during primary and secondary sensitization of alopecia patients to the hapten diphenylcyclopropenone (DPC). Blood samples were taken from patients before sensitization (week 0) and then at 2, 6 and about 24 weeks after DPC sensitization. Blood for TCR sequencing was provided by twenty-nine alopecia patients at one to four time points (pre-sensitization, 2, 6 and 24 weeks). What the research found in general, with its limitations: No change with DPC sensitization was found in the number of TCRs above 1 in 1000 frequency, and no evidence of global repertoire structure alterations was found. Compared with pre-sensitization or healthy control sets, expanded TCRs formed significantly more large CDR3 similarity clusters, which is consistent with antigen-driven responses. After repeated subsampling, the strength of the expansion versus patch-test correlation and the threshold at which it became significant changed. Because all patients had alopecia, a presumed autoimmune disease, the immune response of the patients might differ from that of healthy individuals. Patch test score correlated positively with the number of PT1 expanded TCRs, reaching significance at thresholds 8, 16 and 32 but not at 4.

The time point label for this specimen denotes: pre-sensitization, week 0. The sample's treatment or condition, from its label and the paper: therapeutic diphenylcyclopropenone sensitization with weekly scalp DPC. At every patch-test visit, the blood draw took place before the patch test was put on. Patients were considered eligible if aged 18 to 70, diagnosed with alopecia and deemed suitable for DPC therapy, and patients were excluded if pregnant. Total RNA was isolated from unfractionated whole blood collected in Tempus Blood RNA tubes. Library construction relied on RACE. Sequencing took place on a NextSeq 500. Library preparation attached unique molecular identifiers to individual cDNA molecules for quantitative, reproducible TCR counting. From each blood RNA sample, both TCR alpha and TCR beta chains were sequenced. Per the original workflow: The median number of TCRs per sample was 95,638, ranging from about 23,224 to 700,000. The Decombinator software suite was used to annotate the V, J and CDR3 of the TCR reads. For PS versus PT1 abundance plots, all samples were subsampled to the same number of TCRs (28,000). TCRs were defined as expanded if absent before sensitization and observed at least eight times at the 2-week time point. In-frame beta chains were kept once TCRdb had trimmed the public reads at Q25 with fastp and called clones with MiXCR. Rows with a matching CDR3 protein are joined into one entry that keeps the most common DNA and genes. The V and J calls were determined by TCRdb, not by the authors. Within this sample are 270,000 or so distinct CDR3 sequences, with approximately 7.5% of them counted one time only. Jointly, the top ten make up more than 0.95% of the sample.

This clonotype was found a few times. The specificity of this receptor is unknown. Nothing much larger sits one base from this clone, and base qualities are not available. The source is a man aged 18 to 29 with alopecia areata. Some clones in this sample may be carry-over from other donors' samples. The source material was whole blood, sampled in connection with sensitization to the hapten diphenylcyclopropenone (DPC).

Read as DNA, the sequence is TGTGCCAGCAGCATTGGGACAGGGGGCAATGAGCAGTTCTTC. The encoded protein is CASSIGTGGNEQFF. This chain is built from TRBV7-7 and TRBJ2-1; 11 nucleotides in the junction match TRBD1. The germline V gene (reference sequence) yields SSHAT for CDR1 and FNYEAQ for CDR2. The junction shows trimming of 5 bases on V and 6 bases on J, and the gene matches do not reach 3 bases of it. The CDR3 spans 14 residues, from the cysteine through the phenylalanine. The entry retains the CDR3 DNA only, 42 bases that are in frame from base 1. The full variable domain, completed from the reference TRBV7-7 and TRBJ2-1 proteins outside the CDR3, reads GAGVSQSPRYKVTKRGQDVTLRCDPISSHATLYWYQQALGQGPEFLTYFNYEAQPDKSGLPSDRFSAERPEGSISTLTIQRTEQRDSAMYRCASSIGTGGNEQFFGPGTRLTVL.